The text below deals with one T cell receptor (beta chain). No antigen is known for it. V was shortened by 4 bases and J by 3 bases, with 13 bases between the two germline ends. CDR1 is SGHDT and CDR2 is YYEEEE in the germline V gene. The CDR3 has 14 amino acids. By 5'RACE template switching, TCR cDNA was produced, with a universal primer site and UMIs added in the process. TCRdb itself ran the 5' RACE reads through MiXCR, one entry per CDR3 protein. Of about 550,000 distinct CDR3 sequences listed, roughly a fifth were seen once; the top ten hold roughly an eighth. This sample was included in a study of T cells after yellow fever vaccination. As for the study in general: Preparing low-cell-number fractions relied on SMART-Seq v4 Ultra Low Input. Study-level points and caveats: A secondary response was less intense yet reached its peak sooner, at day 5 versus 15. Across the CD4 and CD8 compartments, a small share of clonotypes was present in both.

The source is a man aged 25 to 40 who received the YFV17D yellow fever vaccine. The V and J genes are TRBV5-6 and TRBJ2-5; weak D call: TRBD1 (6 bases). Sample: PBMCs, taken 15 days after the yellow fever booster vaccination. Written as DNA, the CDR3 is TGTGCCAGCAGCCAGGGGTCCGCGGAAGAGACCCAGTACTTC. Amino acid sequence: CASSQGSAEETQYF. The complete variable domain, with remaining parts taken from reference TRBV5-6 and TRBJ2-5, reads DAGVTQSPTHLIKTRGQQVTLRCSPKSGHDTVSWYQQALGQGPQFIFQYYEEEERQRGNFPDRFSGHQFPNYSSELNVNALLLGDSALYLCASSQGSAEETQYFGPGTRLLVL.